The 29 T cell receptor beta chains listed next were all sequenced from one sample in a study of T cell responses to AZD1222 COVID-19 vaccine. Some clones are missing from TCRdb's copy, which holds only in-frame ones; the method was immunoSEQ multiplex PCR. The data contain about 130,000 clones, approximately 90% of them singletons. Sequenced here: peripheral blood, sampled on day 0 of AZD1222 vaccination. The receptors come from an adult in good health.

The CDR3 protein is CASSEEGTPRAGNTIYF. The CDR3 coding sequence is TGTGCCAGCAGTGAAGAGGGGACCCCTAGGGCTGGAAACACCATATATTTT. This sequence joins TRBV6-1 and TRBJ1-3, with D possibly being TRBD1 (5 bases). The CDR3 is made up of 17 amino acids. Germline assignment: CDR1 MNHNS and CDR2 SASEGT. Trimming removed 1 base from V and 2 bases from J, with 15 bases in between.

This sequence joins TRBV19 and TRBJ2-5; D gene uncertain. Trimming left V 4 bases short and J 1 base short, with 13 bases between. From germline, CDR1 is LNHDA and CDR2 SQIVND (reference sequence). This CDR3 region has 15 residues. In DNA form, the CDR3 reads TGTGCCAGTAGTACCGGAATTAGAGTCCAAGAGACCCAGTACTTC. The encoded protein is CASSTGIRVQETQYF.

CDR3 nucleotide sequence: TGTGCCGGCCGAAAAGGCGGGGTTAACTATGGCTACACCTTC. It encodes CAGRKGGVNYGYTF. The rearrangement joins TRBV28 to TRBJ1-2; no clear D gene. CDR3 length: 14 residues. Germline V CDR1 and CDR2: MDHEN, SYDVKM. Trimming removed 11 bases from V and 1 base from J, with 17 bases in between.

The CDR3 is CAISELINYGYTF. CDR3 coding DNA: TGTGCCATCAGTGAACTGATCAACTATGGCTACACCTTC. The chain employs TRBV10-3 and TRBJ1-2; D unresolved. The CDR3 sequence is 13 residues long. The germline gives CDR1 ENHRY, CDR2 SYGVKD. Trimming shortened V by 3 bases and J by 2 bases, and 7 bases separated the two germline ends.

CDR3 in DNA: TGTGCCAGCAGTTCCCTGCTAGGGCGGGGGAGTTATGGCTACACCTTC. It translates to CASSSLLGRGSYGYTF. The chain carries TRBV27 and TRBJ1-2; D might be TRBD1 (5 bases). Germline values: CDR1 MNHEY, CDR2 SMNVEV (reference sequence). CDR3 length: 16 amino acids. V lost 4 bases and J 5 bases, leaving 20 bases between the germline ends.

The chain employs TRBV24-1 and TRBJ2-4; maybe TRBD2 (6 bases). Trimming shortened V by 4 bases and J by 0 bases, and 15 bases separated the two germline ends. The CDR3 spans 17 residues. The germline CDR1 and CDR2 sequences are KGHDR and SFDVKD. CDR3 in amino acids: CATSEGRDSIAKNIQYF. DNA of the CDR3: TGTGCCACCAGTGAAGGCCGGGACTCCATAGCCAAAAACATTCAGTACTTC.

Comments on this clone: Other DNA sequences of this sample code for an identical CDR3. This chain links TRBV7-2 with TRBJ1-2, with D hard to call. Germline loops: CDR1 SGHTA, CDR2 FQGNSA. The CDR3 has 13 residues. V was pared by 5 bases and J by 2 bases, with 9 bases between. The CDR3 loop reads CASSLGKNYGYTF. In nucleotides, the CDR3 is TGTGCCAGCAGCCTCGGGAAGAACTATGGCTACACCTTC.

The V gene is TRBV5-8, the J gene TRBJ1-2; 8 bases fit TRBD1. Germline trimming cut 8 bases from V and 3 bases from J; bases unmatched to any gene: 9. Per germline, CDR1 SGHTS and CDR2 YDEGEE. This CDR3 spans 14 amino acids. The CDR3, as DNA: TGTGCCAGTATTGGTCCAGGGGGCGACTATGGCTACACCTTC. It codes for CASIGPGGDYGYTF.

The V gene is TRBV5-4, the J gene TRBJ1-2; D is possibly TRBD1 (6 bases). Germline CDR1 is SGHNT and CDR2 is YYREEE (reference sequence). The length of the CDR3 is 16 residues. With 4 bases removed from V and 4 bases from J, the gap between germline ends came to 20 bases. The CDR3 reads CASSTSGRGRVYGYTF. Here the CDR3 DNA reads TGTGCCAGCAGCACCAGTGGCCGGGGGCGCGTCTATGGCTACACCTTC.

This sequence joins TRBV14 and TRBJ1-2; maybe TRBD1 (6 bases). The germline V gene has CDR1 SGHDN and CDR2 FVKESK. The CDR3 runs 17 residues. The ends were cut back, 1 base at V and 4 bases at J, with 19 bases in the middle. The CDR3 spells CASSQAGGGPVGYGYTF. CDR3 sequence (DNA): TGTGCCAGCAGCCAAGCTGGAGGGGGGCCCGTGGGCTATGGCTACACCTTC.

The J gene is TRBJ1-1, the V gene TRBV11-2; D is ambiguous. The V end was cut by 2 bases, the J end by 4 bases, with 8 bases between. The CDR3 runs to 13 residues. CDR1 and CDR2 (germline): SGHAT, FQNNGV. In nucleotides, the CDR3 is TGTGCCAGCAGCTTAAGGGAGATCACTGAAGCTTTCTTT. Its protein product is CASSLREITEAFF.

This chain links TRBV19 with TRBJ1-2, with D hard to call. Germline V CDR1 and CDR2: LNHDA, SQIVND (reference sequence). The length of the CDR3 is 15 residues. V lost 7 bases and J 7 bases, leaving 22 bases between the germline ends. CDR3 region: CASMTRAMAMGGYTF. The CDR3, as DNA: TGTGCCAGTATGACAAGGGCGATGGCGATGGGTGGCTACACCTTC.

The chain carries TRBV28 and TRBJ1-1, with 7 bases that match TRBD1. V lost 6 bases, J lost 6 bases, and 10 bases stayed unmatched. The germline V gene has CDR1 MDHEN and CDR2 SYDVKM. This CDR3 contains 14 residues. The CDR3: CASRRGQTRSEAFF. The CDR3 coding sequence is TGTGCCAGCAGACGGGGACAGACACGGTCTGAAGCTTTCTTT.

The chain combines TRBV9 with TRBJ2-1; 8 bases fit TRBD1. The CDR3 runs 16 residues. J gave up 9 bases and V 3 bases, and 14 bases lay outside the gene matches. Germline CDR1 reads SGDLS; CDR2 reads YYNGEE. CDR3 loop: CASSGLKGTGGSEQFF. The CDR3 region has the DNA TGTGCCAGCAGCGGACTAAAAGGGACAGGAGGGAGTGAGCAGTTCTTC.

The rearrangement links TRBV5-4 to TRBJ1-5, with D perhaps matching TRBD1 (6 bases). The CDR3 runs to 16 residues. Germline CDR1 SGHNT, CDR2 YYREEE (reference sequence). Trimming shortened V by 4 bases and J by 2 bases, and 16 bases separated the two germline ends. The DNA for the CDR3 is TGTGCCAGCAGCCCAGGTGGTTCAGGGGGCAATCAGCCCCAGCATTTT. This sequence encodes CASSPGGSGGNQPQHF.

The gene calls are TRBV20-1 and TRBJ1-1; no clear D gene. Trimming removed 5 bases at V and 12 bases at J, with 16 bases between. Per germline, CDR1 DFQATT and CDR2 SNEGSKA (reference sequence). The CDR3 sequence is 11 residues long. The CDR3 is CSAAVQPSPFF. CDR3 sequence (DNA): TGCAGTGCTGCGGTGCAGCCAAGTCCTTTCTTT.

DNA of the CDR3: TGTGCCAGCAGCGCGACTAGCGGGGGGGCCCCCGGGGAGCTGTTTTTT. Its protein product is CASSATSGGAPGELFF. The V and J genes are TRBV9 and TRBJ2-2; 14 bases map to TRBD2. Germline V gives CDR1 SGDLS, CDR2 YYNGEE. V was clipped by 3 bases and J by 6 bases; unmatched bases: 4. The CDR3 runs to 16 residues.

This chain uses TRBV7-6 with TRBJ2-3; TRBD2 aligns across 14 bases. The germline gives CDR1 SGHVS, CDR2 FNYEAQ. The length of the CDR3 is 19 residues. The V and J ends lost 2 bases and 0 bases, in that order; junction bases with no gene match: 7. The CDR3 region is CASSLTGTSGGPSTDTQYF. DNA of the CDR3: TGTGCCAGCAGCTTAACTGGGACTAGCGGGGGCCCTAGCACAGATACGCAGTATTTT.

This clone was seen only once. This rearrangement joins TRBV6-6 to TRBJ1-5; D is ambiguous. V was cut by 7 bases and J by 3 bases, with 10 bases left in between. The CDR3 is 13 residues long. CDR1 MNHNY and CDR2 SVGAGI come from the germline V gene (reference sequence). The CDR3 DNA follows: TGTGCCAGCACGGGAAAGCACAATCAGCCCCAGCATTTT. Protein product: CASTGKHNQPQHF.

The chain has TRBV7-3 and TRBJ1-1; 7 bases map to TRBD1. V trimming: 3 bases; J trimming: 7 bases; junction bases outside the gene matches: 5. This CDR3 spans 13 amino acids. Germline V gene lookup returns CDR1 SGHTA and CDR2 FQGTGA. As DNA, the CDR3 is TGTGCCAGCAGCTTGGGGGACAGAAGTGAAGCTTTCTTT. It encodes CASSLGDRSEAFF.

This sequence joins TRBV27 and TRBJ1-2, with a possible D match to TRBD1 (5 bases). The V and J ends lost 6 bases and 5 bases respectively, with 13 bases between them. This CDR3 comprises 13 residues. Germline V lookup: CDR1 MNHEY, CDR2 SMNVEV (reference sequence). The chain's CDR3 is CASSSSGFYGYTF. CDR3 coding DNA: TGTGCCAGCAGCTCATCAGGGTTTTATGGCTACACCTTC.

The chain links TRBV10-3 to TRBJ1-2, with no clear D. The CDR3 has 12 residues. CDR1 and CDR2 from the germline V gene are ENHRY and SYGVKD. V lost 6 bases and J lost 7, with 12 bases in between. CDR3 amino acids: CAIRGNRGGYTF. CDR3 bases: TGTGCCATCAGGGGGAACAGAGGTGGCTACACCTTC.

The J gene is TRBJ1-5, the V gene TRBV7-9; 7 nucleotides agree with TRBD1. Germline CDR1 SEHNR, CDR2 FQNEAQ (reference sequence). This CDR3 has 14 residues. The J segment lost 6 bases and the V segment lost 3 bases, leaving 5 bases of the junction unmatched. As DNA, the CDR3 is TGTGCCAGCAGCTTCGCAGGGGGATTTCAGCCCCAGCATTTT. It specifies CASSFAGGFQPQHF.

The rearrangement joins TRBV14 to TRBJ2-3; TRBD1 might be the D (7 bases). This CDR3 contains 15 residues. Deletions cut 3 bases from V and 6 bases from J, with 16 bases between. Germline-derived CDR1 and CDR2 are SGHDN and FVKESK. CDR3 sequence (DNA): TGTGCCAGCAGCCAGGAGGGGGCAGGGATTGATACGCAGTATTTT. Translation: CASSQEGAGIDTQYF.

The V and J genes are TRBV5-4 and TRBJ2-3, with D unclear. Trimming cost V 0 bases and J 0 bases, with 8 bases left between them. The CDR3 sequence is 15 residues long. Germline V CDR1 and CDR2: SGHNT, YYREEE (reference sequence). The CDR3 reads CASSLDRVSTDTQYF. Written as DNA, the CDR3 is TGTGCCAGCAGCTTGGATCGGGTTAGCACAGATACGCAGTATTTT.

This chain links TRBV19 with TRBJ2-1; 11 nucleotides match TRBD2. Losses at the gene ends were 5 bases for V and 0 bases for J; bases not matched to a gene: 15. Looked up from germline, CDR1 is LNHDA and CDR2 is SQIVND (reference sequence). The CDR3 is 20 residues long. The CDR3, as DNA: TGTGCCAGTAGTTTGTTATCGTCTAGCGGGGGGCCAGACTCCTACAATGAGCAGTTCTTC. Its protein is CASSLLSSSGGPDSYNEQFF.

This clone occurred once. The chain carries TRBV21-1 and TRBJ1-5. TRBV21-1 corresponds to a pseudogene. The length of the CDR3 is 12 residues. CDR3 residues: CASSKEPRAQHF. For the CDR3, the DNA is TGTGCCAGCAGCAAAGAGCCTAGGGCCCAGCATTTT.

The chain combines TRBV11-2 with TRBJ1-4, with D possibly being TRBD1 (5 bases). The CDR3 extends over 12 amino acids. The germline gives CDR1 SGHAT, CDR2 FQNNGV. Trimming cost V 0 bases and J 10 bases, with 6 bases left between them. CDR3 in DNA: TGTGCCAGCAGCTTAGATCAGGGAAAACTGTTTTTT. It codes for CASSLDQGKLFF. Complete variable domain (other parts from reference TRBV11-2 and TRBJ1-4): EAGVAQSPRYKIIEKRQSVAFWCNPISGHATLYWYQQILGQGPKLLIQFQNNGVVDDSQLPKDRFSAERLKGVDSTLKIQPAKLEDSAVYLCASSLDQGKLFFGSGTQLSVL.

This chain joins TRBV13 and TRBJ2-1; 7 bases are a match to TRBD2. With 1 base clipped from V and 0 bases from J, the junction kept 6 bases outside the gene matches. Germline V CDR1 and CDR2: PRHDT, FYEKMQ (reference sequence). CDR3 length: 17 amino acids. The CDR3 region is CASSLVSRGSSYNEQFF. The CDR3 coding sequence is TGTGCCAGCAGCTTAGTATCGCGGGGGAGCTCCTACAATGAGCAGTTCTTC.